This T cell receptor beta chain comes out of a study of T cells in localized non-small cell lung cancer. Whole-study findings and limits: Highest T cell clonality was seen in uninvolved adjacent lung, surpassing that measured in tumor.

The V segment lost 4 bases and the J segment 0 bases; nucleotides outside the gene matches: 11. Germline CDR1 is SEHNR and CDR2 is FQNEAQ (reference sequence). The CDR3 spans 17 residues. Points on this clone: What it binds is unknown.

Sequencing was performed with immunoSEQ multiplex PCR; in TCRdb, only in-frame clones are kept and a portion is missing. The sample has approximately 35,000 clones; about 90% are singletons. This specimen consisted of peripheral blood, obtained before any cancer treatment. The rearrangement joins TRBV7-9 to TRBJ1-2, with TRBD1 identical over 7 bases. The sequence was obtained from a female donor over 55 with stage I lung adenocarcinoma. CDR3: CASSSSLQGNSNYGYTF. CDR3 sequence (DNA): TGTGCCAGCAGCTCGAGCCTACAGGGGAATTCTAACTATGGCTACACCTTC.